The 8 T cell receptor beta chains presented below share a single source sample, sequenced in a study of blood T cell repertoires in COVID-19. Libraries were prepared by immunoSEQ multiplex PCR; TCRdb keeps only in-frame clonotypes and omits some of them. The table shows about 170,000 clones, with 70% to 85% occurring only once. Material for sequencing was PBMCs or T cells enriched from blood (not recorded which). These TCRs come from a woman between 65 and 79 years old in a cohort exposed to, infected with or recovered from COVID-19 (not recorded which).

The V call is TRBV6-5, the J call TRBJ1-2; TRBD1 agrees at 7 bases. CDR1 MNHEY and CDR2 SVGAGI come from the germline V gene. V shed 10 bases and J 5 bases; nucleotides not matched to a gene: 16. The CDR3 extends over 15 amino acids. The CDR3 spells CATKGWAPRGYGYTF. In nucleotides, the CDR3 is TGTGCCACCAAGGGGTGGGCACCCAGGGGGTATGGCTACACCTTC.

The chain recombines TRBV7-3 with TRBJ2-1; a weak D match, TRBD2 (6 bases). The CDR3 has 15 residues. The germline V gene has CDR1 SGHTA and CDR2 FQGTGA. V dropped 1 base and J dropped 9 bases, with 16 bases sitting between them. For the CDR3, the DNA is TGTGCCAGCAGCTTAAGTCTGGCGGGATCGGGTGAGCAGTTCTTC. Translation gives CASSLSLAGSGEQFF.

The CDR3 reads CASSDSGAKNIQYF. The DNA of the CDR3 is TGTGCCAGCAGTGATAGCGGAGCCAAAAACATTCAGTACTTC. This chain joins TRBV28 and TRBJ2-4; D is possibly TRBD2 (6 bases). The V end was cut by 5 bases, the J end by 0 bases, with 8 bases between. CDR3 size: 14 residues. Germline CDR1 and CDR2: MDHEN and SYDVKM.

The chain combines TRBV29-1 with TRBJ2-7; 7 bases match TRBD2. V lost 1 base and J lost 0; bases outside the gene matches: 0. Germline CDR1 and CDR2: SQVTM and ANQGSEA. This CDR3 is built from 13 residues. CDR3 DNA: TGCAGCGTTGAAGCTAGCGGCTCCTACGAGCAGTACTTC. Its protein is CSVEASGSYEQYF.

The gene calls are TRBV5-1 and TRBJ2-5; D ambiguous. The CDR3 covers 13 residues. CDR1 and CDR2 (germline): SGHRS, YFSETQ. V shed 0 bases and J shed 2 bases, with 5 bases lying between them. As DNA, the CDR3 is TGCGCCAGCAGCTTGGAACAACAAGAGACCCAGTACTTC. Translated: CASSLEQQETQYF.

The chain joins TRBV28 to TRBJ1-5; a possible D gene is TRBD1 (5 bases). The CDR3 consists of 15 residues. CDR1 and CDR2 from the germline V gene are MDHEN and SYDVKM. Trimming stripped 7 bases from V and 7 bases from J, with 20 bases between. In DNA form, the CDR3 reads TGTGCCAGCAACACTGGGAGGGGCTTTAGACAGCCCCAGCATTTT. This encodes CASNTGRGFRQPQHF. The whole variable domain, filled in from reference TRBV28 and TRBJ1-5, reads DVKVTQSSRYLVKRTGEKVFLECVQDMDHENMFWYRQDPGLGLRLIYFSYDVKMKEKGDIPEGYSVSREKKERFSLILESASTNQTSMYLCASNTGRGFRQPQHFGDGTRLSIL.

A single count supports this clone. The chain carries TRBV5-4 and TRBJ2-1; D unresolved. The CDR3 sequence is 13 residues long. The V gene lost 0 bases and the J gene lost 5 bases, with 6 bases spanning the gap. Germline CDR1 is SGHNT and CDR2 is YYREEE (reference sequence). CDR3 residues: CASSLEPNNEQFF. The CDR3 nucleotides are TGTGCCAGCAGCTTGGAGCCCAACAATGAGCAGTTCTTC.

CDR3 DNA sequence: TGTGCCAGCAGCTCACCAGGACAGGGGGCGTCGGCCCTCCACTTT. It specifies CASSSPGQGASALHF. The chain links TRBV28 to TRBJ1-6; 11 positions agree with TRBD1. The germline gives CDR1 MDHEN, CDR2 SYDVKM. This CDR3 comprises 15 residues. The J segment lost 14 bases and the V segment lost 6 bases, leaving 12 bases of the junction unmatched.